The 24 T cell receptor beta chains below were found in one sample sequenced in a study of beta chain features in type 1 diabetes. What was sequenced were expressed TCRB transcripts, since all of the isolated RNA had been reverse transcribed. TCRdb keeps only in-frame clones here, not all; method: immunoSEQ multiplex PCR. This sample has under 900,000 clones; about a sixth occur once, and the top ten carry around 0.02%. What was sequenced was naive CD4+ T cells from blood. The receptors shown here come from a woman in her late teens or twenties in good health.

The rearrangement joins TRBV7-3 to TRBJ2-1; 15 nucleotides agree with TRBD2. The J segment lost 5 bases and the V segment lost 5 bases, leaving 10 bases of the junction unmatched. This CDR3 has 18 amino acids. The V gene's germline CDR1 is SGHTA and CDR2 FQGTGA. In DNA, the CDR3 is TGTGCCAGCAGCCCTCCCGGACTAGCGGGAGGGGGGGACAATGAGCAGTTCTTC. Translated: CASSPPGLAGGGDNEQFF.

The table lists this clone with many counts. Sequence at one end of the junction differs from germline and may be a read error. The CDR3 bases are TGTGCCAGCGGTTTGGCATTTCAGTACTTC. This codes for CASGLAFQYF. The gene calls are TRBV28 and TRBJ2-4; D uncertain. The CDR3 is 10 residues long. Germline values: CDR1 MDHEN, CDR2 SYDVKM. Full variable domain (missing parts from reference TRBV28 and TRBJ2-4): DVKVTQSSRYLVKRTGEKVFLECVQDMDHENMFWYRQDPGLGLRLIYFSYDVKMKEKGDIPEGYSVSREKKERFSLILESASTNQTSMYLCASGLAFQYFGAGTRLSVL.

This chain links TRBV15 with TRBJ2-1, with 8 bases fitting TRBD1. Germline CDR1 and CDR2: LNHNV and YYDKDF (reference sequence). The CDR3 has 16 residues. Trimming took 2 bases from V and 8 from J; bases not matched to a gene: 11. The CDR3: CATSRSTGAWGDEQFF. The DNA of the CDR3 is TGTGCCACCAGCAGATCGACAGGGGCCTGGGGGGATGAGCAGTTCTTC.

V is TRBV12-5 and J is TRBJ2-3; possibly TRBD2 for D (6 bases). This CDR3 spans 14 amino acids. The V gene's germline CDR1 is LGHNT and CDR2 FRNRAP. V gave up 9 bases and J gave up 5 bases, with 18 bases separating them. The chain's CDR3 is CASPGPGERDTQYF. The CDR3 DNA is TGTGCTAGCCCCGGTCCGGGAGAGCGAGATACGCAGTATTTT.

As regards this clone: Additional DNA sequences in this sample encode the identical CDR3. The chain combines TRBV27 with TRBJ2-1; D ambiguous. The CDR3 totals 15 residues. The germline V gene has CDR1 MNHEY and CDR2 SMNVEV (reference sequence). V was clipped by 1 base and J by 0 bases, with 7 bases between them. CDR3 protein: CASSLLGSSYNEQFF. In nucleotides, the CDR3 is TGTGCCAGCAGTTTATTGGGATCCTCCTACAATGAGCAGTTCTTC.

This clone came up a few times. In the same sample, other DNA sequences code for this CDR3. This sequence joins TRBV29-1 and TRBJ2-5; 8 bases match TRBD1. Germline V gene sequence: CDR1 SQVTM, CDR2 ANQGSEA. The CDR3 sequence is 14 residues long. The ends lost 4 bases at V and 2 bases at J; junction bases unmatched: 6. CDR3 in amino acids: CSVVPRDRQETQYF. For the CDR3, the DNA is TGCAGCGTTGTCCCCCGGGACAGGCAAGAGACCCAGTACTTC.

This clone was detected only a few times. This chain connects TRBV6-1 to TRBJ1-5, with unresolved D. V was pared by 2 bases and J by 1 base, with 12 bases between. The CDR3 extends over 16 amino acids. The germline V gene has CDR1 MNHNS and CDR2 SASEGT. CDR3 loop: CASSERDMRSNQPQHF. The CDR3 DNA reads as TGTGCCAGCAGTGAAAGGGATATGAGAAGCAATCAGCCCCAGCATTTT.

The chain joins TRBV7-2 to TRBJ2-1; D could derive from TRBD1 or TRBD2 (6 bases each). Germline values: CDR1 SGHTA, CDR2 FQGNSA. The CDR3 is made up of 15 amino acids. V lost 4 bases to trimming and J lost 6 bases, with 16 bases between them. This chain's CDR3 is CASSSAPGAFNEQFF. The CDR3 DNA is TGTGCCAGCAGCTCTGCCCCGGGGGCCTTCAATGAGCAGTTCTTC.

This chain joins TRBV15 and TRBJ2-1, with D uncertain. The CDR3 loop spans 13 amino acids. Germline V gene lookup returns CDR1 LNHNV and CDR2 YYDKDF (reference sequence). Trimming took 0 bases from V and 9 from J, leaving 9 bases between them. The CDR3 sequence is CATSRDRLGEQFF. The CDR3, as DNA: TGTGCCACCAGCAGAGATCGGTTGGGTGAGCAGTTCTTC.

V is TRBV5-4 and J is TRBJ2-7; D gene uncertain. The CDR3 is 12 residues long. In germline, CDR1 is SGHNT, CDR2 YYREEE (reference sequence). V dropped 4 bases and J dropped 4 bases, with 9 bases sitting between them. This CDR3 reads CASSHDHYEQYF. DNA of the CDR3: TGTGCCAGCAGCCACGACCATTACGAGCAGTACTTC.

This clone was counted between two and nine times. This sequence joins TRBV9 and TRBJ2-7, with D perhaps given as TRBD1 or TRBD2 (5 bases each). The CDR3 is 15 residues long. V lost 4 bases and J lost 3, with 17 bases in between. CDR1 is SGDLS and CDR2 is YYNGEE in the germline V gene. CDR3 region: CASSSGTSSRYEQYF. DNA of the CDR3: TGTGCCAGCAGCTCTGGGACCTCTAGTCGCTACGAGCAGTACTTC. The complete variable domain, with remaining parts taken from reference TRBV9 and TRBJ2-7, reads DSGVTQTPKHLITATGQRVTLRCSPRSGDLSVYWYQQSLDQGLQFLIQYYNGEERAKGNILERFSAQQFPDLHSELNLSSLELGDSALYFCASSSGTSSRYEQYFGPGTRLTVT.

The chain links TRBV7-8 to TRBJ2-7; D perhaps matches TRBD2 (6 bases). This CDR3 comprises 14 residues. Germline V gene data show CDR1 as SGHVS and CDR2 as FQNEAQ. The germline V and J ends were trimmed by 6 bases and 4 bases, with 16 bases remaining between them. CDR3 amino acids: CASRKVDYEYEQYF. The DNA of the CDR3 is TGTGCCAGCAGAAAAGTGGACTACGAATACGAGCAGTACTTC. The whole variable domain, remainder taken from reference TRBV7-8 and TRBJ2-7, is GAGVSQSPRYKVAKRGQDVALRCDPISGHVSLFWYQQALGQGPEFLTYFQNEAQLDKSGLPSDRFFAERPEGSVSTLKIQRTQQEDSAVYLCASRKVDYEYEQYFGPGTRLTVT.

J is TRBJ2-7 and V is TRBV7-9; the D gene is possibly TRBD2 (5 bases). The germline V and J ends were trimmed by 2 bases and 7 bases, with 12 bases remaining between them. Germline CDR1 SEHNR, CDR2 FQNEAQ (reference sequence). CDR3 size: 13 residues. The CDR3 spells CASSLTGLFEQYF. The CDR3, as DNA: TGTGCCAGCAGCTTAACGGGATTGTTTGAGCAGTACTTC.

The chain links TRBV6-5 to TRBJ2-5; a possible D gene is TRBD2 (6 bases). V was clipped by 11 bases and J by 4 bases, with 17 bases between them. Germline CDR1 and CDR2: MNHEY and SVGAGI. The CDR3 is made up of 13 amino acids. CDR3 DNA: TGTGCCTCGGGGGTCCACGCCCGAGAGACCCAGTACTTC. This gives the protein CASGVHARETQYF.

This clone was recorded a few times. CDR3 amino acids: CASEISGSTYNEQFF. The CDR3 nucleotides read TGTGCCAGCGAAATAAGCGGGTCGACCTACAATGAGCAGTTCTTC. The chain has TRBV28 and TRBJ2-1; the D gene is possibly TRBD2 (6 bases). Trimming stripped 8 bases from V and 2 bases from J, with 16 bases between. The CDR3 is made up of 15 amino acids. In germline, CDR1 is MDHEN, CDR2 SYDVKM.

This chain links TRBV27 with TRBJ2-5, with 10 bases lining up with TRBD2. The CDR3 totals 16 residues. The trim removed 6 bases at V and 2 bases at J, leaving 9 bases unmatched. Germline V gives CDR1 MNHEY, CDR2 SMNVEV (reference sequence). The CDR3 sequence: CASRRASGSGQETQYF. The CDR3 DNA reads TGTGCCAGCAGGAGGGCTAGCGGGAGTGGACAAGAGACCCAGTACTTC.

V and J are TRBV18 and TRBJ1-1, with D possibly TRBD1 on 5 matching bases. Trimming cost V 5 bases and J 10 bases, with 23 bases left between them. The CDR3 loop spans 15 amino acids. Germline V gives CDR1 KGHSH, CDR2 LQKENI. CDR3 in amino acids: CASSTAEGLHGGAFF. In DNA form, the CDR3 reads TGTGCCAGCTCAACCGCCGAGGGACTTCACGGGGGAGCTTTCTTT.

The chain links TRBV10-3 to TRBJ2-7; weak D call: TRBD1 (6 bases). Germline CDR1 is ENHRY and CDR2 is SYGVKD. The CDR3 totals 15 residues. V was clipped by 4 bases and J by 0 bases, with 13 bases between them. This chain's CDR3 is CAISVGTPSSYEQYF. The CDR3 DNA reads TGTGCCATCAGTGTCGGGACACCTAGCTCCTACGAGCAGTACTTC.

The V and J genes are TRBV6-6 and TRBJ2-7; D uncertain. Trimming removed 6 bases at V and 5 bases at J, with 20 bases between. The CDR3 loop spans 15 amino acids. The germline gives CDR1 MNHNY, CDR2 SVGAGI (reference sequence). The CDR3 is CASSQRVNSIHEQYF. CDR3 sequence (DNA): TGTGCCAGCAGCCAAAGGGTCAACTCGATCCACGAGCAGTACTTC.

This clone has more than one count but fewer than ten. The rearrangement uses TRBV6-5 and TRBJ2-1; 8 bases agree with TRBD2. This CDR3 has 13 amino acids. The germline CDR1 and CDR2 sequences are MNHEY and SVGAGI. V lost 6 bases to trimming and J lost 13 bases; unmatched junction nucleotides: 11. CDR3 residues: CASSPLIAGNQFF. The CDR3 DNA reads TGTGCCAGCAGCCCCCTGATAGCGGGAAATCAGTTCTTC.

This rearrangement joins TRBV4-3 to TRBJ2-2, with no clear D. The CDR3 sequence is 13 residues long. The V and J ends lost 4 bases and 8 bases respectively, with 11 bases between them. Germline CDR1 reads LGHNA; CDR2 reads YSLEER. CDR3 sequence reads: CASSPGPAGELFF. The CDR3 bases are TGCGCCAGCAGCCCTGGCCCCGCAGGGGAGCTGTTTTTT.

In this sample, this clone turned up a few times. Distinct nucleotide sequences in the sample also encode this CDR3. The chain carries TRBV5-1 and TRBJ2-5; D remains unclear. Trimming removed 0 bases from V and 4 bases from J, with 7 bases in between. The CDR3 has 13 residues. Germline CDR1 is SGHRS and CDR2 is YFSETQ. CDR3 residues: CASSLALGETQYF. DNA of the CDR3: TGCGCCAGCAGCTTGGCTCTGGGAGAGACCCAGTACTTC.

DNA for the CDR3: TGTGCCGCGGGACTAGCGGGCACAGATACGCAGTATTTT. Translated, it gives CAAGLAGTDTQYF. The rearrangement links TRBV10-3 to TRBJ2-3, with 11 nucleotides matching TRBD2. The CDR3 sequence is 13 residues long. Per the germline V gene, CDR1 is ENHRY and CDR2 is SYGVKD. V lost 11 bases, J lost 1 base, and 2 bases stayed unmatched.

The rearrangement uses TRBV7-9 and TRBJ2-5; D gene ambiguous. The CDR3 is 13 amino acids. The V and J ends lost 1 base and 7 bases respectively, with 10 bases between them. CDR1 and CDR2 from the germline V gene are SEHNR and FQNEAQ (reference sequence). The CDR3 DNA reads TGTGCCAGCAGCTTAGATCAGTTCCGGACCCAGTACTTC. It translates to CASSLDQFRTQYF.